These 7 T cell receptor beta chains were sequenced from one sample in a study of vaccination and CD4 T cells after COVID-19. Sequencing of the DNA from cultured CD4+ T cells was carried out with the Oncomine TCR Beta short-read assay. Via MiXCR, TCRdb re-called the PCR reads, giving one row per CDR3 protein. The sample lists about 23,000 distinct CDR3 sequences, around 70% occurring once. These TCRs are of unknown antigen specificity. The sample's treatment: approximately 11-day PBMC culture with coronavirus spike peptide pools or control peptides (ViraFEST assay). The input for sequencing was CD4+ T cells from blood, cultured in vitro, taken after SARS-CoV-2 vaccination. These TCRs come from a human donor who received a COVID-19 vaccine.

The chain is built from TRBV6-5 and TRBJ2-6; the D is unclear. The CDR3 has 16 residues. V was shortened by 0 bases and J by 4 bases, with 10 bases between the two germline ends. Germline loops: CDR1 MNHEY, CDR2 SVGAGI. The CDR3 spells CASSYSLGSGANVLTF. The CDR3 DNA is TGTGCCAGCAGTTACTCGTTAGGGTCCGGGGCCAACGTCCTGACTTTC.

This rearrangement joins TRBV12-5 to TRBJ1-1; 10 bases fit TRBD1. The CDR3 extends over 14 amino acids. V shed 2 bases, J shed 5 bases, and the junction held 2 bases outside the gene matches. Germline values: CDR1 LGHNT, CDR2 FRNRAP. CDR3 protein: CASGLPDRGTEAFF. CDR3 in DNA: TGTGCTAGTGGTTTGCCGGACAGGGGGACTGAAGCTTTCTTT.

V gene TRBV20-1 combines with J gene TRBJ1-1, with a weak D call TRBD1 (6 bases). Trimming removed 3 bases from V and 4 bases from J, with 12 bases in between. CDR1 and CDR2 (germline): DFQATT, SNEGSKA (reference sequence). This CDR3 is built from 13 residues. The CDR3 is CSARRGAGTEAFF. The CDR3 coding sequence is TGCAGTGCTAGGCGGGGGGCGGGCACTGAAGCTTTCTTT.

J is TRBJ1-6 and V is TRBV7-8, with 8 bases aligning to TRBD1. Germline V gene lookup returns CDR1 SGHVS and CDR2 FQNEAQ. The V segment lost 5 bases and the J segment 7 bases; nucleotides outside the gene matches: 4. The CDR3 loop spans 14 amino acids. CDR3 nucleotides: TGTGCCAGCAGCAAGACAGGGGCCAATTCACCCCTCCACTTT. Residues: CASSKTGANSPLHF.

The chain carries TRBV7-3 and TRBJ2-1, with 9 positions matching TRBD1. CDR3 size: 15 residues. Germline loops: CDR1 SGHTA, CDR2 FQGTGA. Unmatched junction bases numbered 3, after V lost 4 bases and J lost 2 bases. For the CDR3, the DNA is TGTGCCAGCAGCTCCAGACAGGGGGCCTACAATGAGCAGTTCTTC. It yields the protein CASSSRQGAYNEQFF. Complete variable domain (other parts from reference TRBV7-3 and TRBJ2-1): GAGVSQTPSNKVTEKGKYVELRCDPISGHTALYWYRQSLGQGPEFLIYFQGTGAADDSGLPNDRFFAVRPEGSVSTLKIQRTERGDSAVYLCASSSRQGAYNEQFFGPGTRLTVL.

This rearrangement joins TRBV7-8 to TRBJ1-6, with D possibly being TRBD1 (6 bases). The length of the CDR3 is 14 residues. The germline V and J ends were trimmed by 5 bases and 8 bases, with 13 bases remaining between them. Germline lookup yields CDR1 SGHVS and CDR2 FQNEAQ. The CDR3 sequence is CASSLDRWDSPLHF. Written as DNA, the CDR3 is TGTGCCAGCAGCCTAGACAGGTGGGATTCACCCCTCCACTTT.

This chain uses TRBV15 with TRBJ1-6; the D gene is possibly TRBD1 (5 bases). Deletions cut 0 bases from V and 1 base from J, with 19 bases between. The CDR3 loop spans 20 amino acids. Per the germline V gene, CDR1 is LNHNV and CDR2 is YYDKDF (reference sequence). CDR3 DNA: TGTGCCACCAGCAGAGATGGCCCGGGGAGGGGAGTTTCCTATAATTCACCCCTCCACTTT. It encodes CATSRDGPGRGVSYNSPLHF.